A single TCR beta chain is shown here with its context. The method was immunoSEQ multiplex PCR; TCRdb's version includes in-frame clones alone and lacks a portion of them. The sample carries roughly 230,000 clones, around 81% recorded once. This sample is part of a study of blood T cell repertoires in COVID-19. Overall study context: Samples taken during acute and convalescent COVID-19 were collected in the United States, Italy and Spain. PBMCs, B-cell-depleted T cells, or T cells were the source of the cDNA or gDNA that made up the material.

Donors in Cohort 3 who had recovered were those with two negative PCRs, healthcare professional clearance, or resolution of their symptoms. CDR3 size: 15 residues. The germline gives CDR1 SGHNT, CDR2 YYREEE (reference sequence). The germline V and J ends were trimmed by 5 bases and 0 bases, with 14 bases remaining between them. This clonotype was obtained from a man over 45 who had recovered from COVID-19. This rearrangement joins TRBV5-4 to TRBJ2-5; D perhaps matches TRBD2 (5 bases). Sample: PBMCs or T cells enriched from blood (not recorded which). The CDR3 here is CASSQAARYQETQYF. CDR3 nucleotides: TGTGCCAGCAGTCAAGCGGCAAGGTACCAAGAGACCCAGTACTTC.